The clone carrying this T cell receptor beta chain was detected many times. Its antigen is undetermined. RNA was extracted from whole blood without cell sorting, alongside germline DNA. Patients had chronic HBV infection and were treatment-naive. This sample was taken from a study of tumor-infiltrating lymphocytes in primary liver carcinoma. Overall study: The yield of productive TCRbeta reads per sample was roughly 3.65 to 8 million and was similar across tissue types. Findings of the study overall: Tumor tissue displayed a significantly greater top-250-clone fraction than blood (p = 0.039).

The CDR3 is made up of 14 amino acids. Germline lookup yields CDR1 SQVTM and CDR2 ANQGSEA. J gave up 1 base and V 7 bases, and 5 bases lay outside the gene matches. With approximately 470 ng total RNA as template and a constant-region primer, TCR beta cDNA was made. Investigators got TCR beta libraries out of three nested multiplex PCR rounds, done with slightly modified ARM-PCR. Both of the initial two PCR rounds ran for approximately 11 cycles and employed TRBV1-TRBV30 forward primers alongside a C-beta reverse primer. TCRdb reanalysed the multiplex PCR reads using MiXCR and keeps one entry per CDR3 protein. The sample gives over 250,000 distinct CDR3 sequences, 50% to 60% of which show up once; about a sixth is in the top ten.

The V call is TRBV29-1, the J call TRBJ2-3; 10 positions match TRBD2. This clonotype originated in a woman in her 30s with primary liver carcinoma and hepatitis B virus infection. The specimen was peripheral blood. The CDR3 DNA reads as TGCAGCGCCCCCGGGACTAGCGGCACAGATACGCAGTATTTT. It encodes CSAPGTSGTDTQYF.